The next 17 T cell receptor beta chains were all read from a single sample in a study of cytomegalovirus exposure and HLA in healthy donors. PCR was performed using 60 Vbeta and 13 Jbeta primers. TCRdb keeps only in-frame clones here, not all; method: immunoSEQ multiplex PCR. The top ten hold around 4.2% of the sample, which has some 120,000 clones, around four fifths seen once. Sequenced material: PBMCs. The receptors shown here come from a woman aged 40 to 50 in good health and CMV-seronegative.

DNA of the CDR3: TGTGCCAGCAGTTACGGGGGGACGAGTGTAGTCGAGCAGTACTTC. It is translated as CASSYGGTSVVEQYF. This chain joins TRBV6-5 and TRBJ2-7; a weak D match, TRBD2 (6 bases). Germline V gene sequence: CDR1 MNHEY, CDR2 SVGAGI. The CDR3 length is 15 residues. V lost 2 bases, J lost 6 bases, and 17 bases lay in between.

The J gene is TRBJ2-4, the V gene TRBV6-4, with D tentatively TRBD2 (5 bases). Germline assignment: CDR1 MRHNA and CDR2 SNTAGT. The germline V and J ends were trimmed by 2 bases and 3 bases, with 14 bases remaining between them. The CDR3 covers 16 residues. CDR3 coding DNA: TGTGCCAGCAGTGACCCCCCAAGAGCGGTCAAAAACATTCAGTACTTC. Protein sequence: CASSDPPRAVKNIQYF.

The chain employs TRBV4-3 and TRBJ1-2; D remains ambiguous. Germline CDR1 reads LGHNA; CDR2 reads YSLEER. Deletions cut 0 bases from V and 4 bases from J, with 12 bases between. The CDR3 is made up of 15 amino acids. The CDR3 region is CASSQDPGTGYGYTF. The CDR3 DNA reads as TGCGCCAGCAGCCAAGATCCGGGAACGGGCTATGGCTACACCTTC.

This chain links TRBV7-2 with TRBJ2-5, with 8 nucleotides matching TRBD2. The germline V gene has CDR1 SGHTA and CDR2 FQGNSA. The CDR3 runs to 18 residues. Unmatched junction bases numbered 19, after V lost 3 bases and J lost 7 bases. For the CDR3, the DNA is TGTGCCAGCAGCTTCGAGGTCGGGGCGGGGGGTCCTCCCGGGACCCAGTACTTC. This gives the protein CASSFEVGAGGPPGTQYF.

This clone showed up just a few times. The CDR3 coding sequence is TGTGCCAGCAGTCCCCAGACAGGGGTGAATCGCAATCAGCCCCAGCATTTT. Protein: CASSPQTGVNRNQPQHF. The V gene is TRBV28, the J gene TRBJ1-5; 8 bases map to TRBD1. From germline, CDR1 is MDHEN and CDR2 SYDVKM. Trimming cost V 5 bases and J 2 bases; bases outside gene matches: 11. There are 17 residues in the CDR3.

In DNA form, the CDR3 reads TGTGCCAGCAGCCAAGTTTGGGGGCAGGGCGACTATGGCTACACCTTC. It specifies CASSQVWGQGDYGYTF. The V and J genes are TRBV4-2 and TRBJ1-2; possible D gene TRBD1, 6 bases. The CDR3 has 16 amino acids. Between the trimmed V and J ends, which lost 1 base and 3 bases, there was a span of 15 bases. Germline-derived CDR1 and CDR2 are LGHNA and YNFKEQ.

With respect to this clone: The sample holds other DNA sequences that translate to the same CDR3. The chain recombines TRBV7-2 with TRBJ1-6; perhaps TRBD1 as D (6 bases). V lost 5 bases and J lost 4, with 9 bases in between. Germline-derived CDR1 and CDR2 are SGHTA and FQGNSA. The CDR3 is 14 residues long. In DNA, the CDR3 is TGTGCCAGCAGCCCCGGACAGTATAATTCACCCCTCCACTTT. It translates to CASSPGQYNSPLHF. Using reference TRBV7-2 and TRBJ1-6 for the parts outside the CDR3, the full variable domain is GAGVSQSPSNKVTEKGKDVELRCDPISGHTALYWYRQSLGQGLEFLIYFQGNSAPDKSGLPSDRFSAERTGGSVSTLTIQRTQQEDSAVYLCASSPGQYNSPLHFGNGTRLTVT.

The V and J genes are TRBV10-3 and TRBJ1-1, with 7 positions matching TRBD1. CDR3 length equals 16 residues. The V gene's germline CDR1 is ENHRY and CDR2 SYGVKD. The trim removed 4 bases at V and 3 bases at J, leaving 11 bases unmatched. CDR3 nucleotides: TGTGCCATCAGTGTGGCCCAACAGGGGCGCGACACTGAAGCTTTCTTT. Translating it yields CAISVAQQGRDTEAFF.

The table lists this clone with a few counts. Other DNA sequences in the sample encode the same CDR3. V gene TRBV7-3 combines with J gene TRBJ1-1, with D hard to call. CDR3 length: 13 amino acids. V gave up 5 bases and J gave up 1 base, with 8 bases separating them. Germline-derived CDR1 and CDR2 are SGHTA and FQGTGA. Here the CDR3 DNA reads TGTGCCAGCAGCCCTGGCTCGAACACTGAAGCTTTCTTT. Protein product: CASSPGSNTEAFF.

This rearrangement joins TRBV6-5 to TRBJ1-5; D remains ambiguous. The ends were cut back, 5 bases at V and 6 bases at J, with 11 bases in the middle. Germline assignment: CDR1 MNHEY and CDR2 SVGAGI. The CDR3 extends over 13 amino acids. CDR3: CASSAPRGQPQHF. CDR3 coding DNA: TGTGCCAGCAGTGCCCCCCGAGGTCAGCCCCAGCATTTT.

The chain has TRBV6-1 and TRBJ1-2, with TRBD1 matching 7 bases. V shed 6 bases, J shed 6 bases, and the junction held 7 bases outside the gene matches. Germline V gives CDR1 MNHNS, CDR2 SASEGT. This CDR3 contains 13 residues. The CDR3 loop reads CASSPTGLDGYTF. CDR3 sequence (DNA): TGTGCCAGCAGCCCGACAGGGTTGGATGGCTACACCTTC.

V gene TRBV27 combines with J gene TRBJ1-1; weak D call: TRBD1 (5 bases). This CDR3 has 17 amino acids. Germline V gene lookup returns CDR1 MNHEY and CDR2 SMNVEV (reference sequence). Trimming removed 0 bases from V and 3 bases from J, with 17 bases in between. The DNA for the CDR3 is TGTGCCAGCAGTTTATCTTTTCGACGCAGGGAGGACACTGAAGCTTTCTTT. Translation: CASSLSFRRREDTEAFF.

The genes are TRBV7-9 and TRBJ2-3, with 12 bases identical to TRBD1. Trimming at V came to 5 bases and at J to 4 bases, leaving 4 bases not matched to a gene. There are 15 residues in the CDR3. Germline assignment: CDR1 SEHNR and CDR2 FQNEAQ (reference sequence). The CDR3 spells CASSPGTGGADTQYF. The CDR3 coding sequence is TGTGCCAGCAGCCCGGGGACAGGGGGCGCAGATACGCAGTATTTT.

This clone has a single count. The rearrangement links TRBV9 to TRBJ1-4; D is perhaps TRBD1 (5 bases). V was clipped by 0 bases and J by 5 bases, with 8 bases between them. Germline V gene sequence: CDR1 SGDLS, CDR2 YYNGEE. This CDR3 is built from 14 residues. CDR3 nucleotide sequence: TGTGCCAGCAGCGTAGGACAGCCAAATGAAAAACTGTTTTTT. Its protein is CASSVGQPNEKLFF.

The chain uses TRBV28 and TRBJ2-1, with D perhaps TRBD1 (5 bases). Trimming took 5 bases from V and 5 from J, leaving 7 bases between them. This CDR3 comprises 12 residues. Germline V CDR1 and CDR2: MDHEN, SYDVKM. For the CDR3, the DNA is TGTGCCAGCAGTCAGGGTAACAATGAGCAGTTCTTC. Amino acid sequence: CASSQGNNEQFF.

The chain has TRBV7-3 and TRBJ2-3; TRBD2 aligns across 11 bases. With 5 bases clipped from V and 8 bases from J, the junction kept 9 bases outside the gene matches. The germline V gene encodes CDR1 SGHTA and CDR2 FQGTGA. The CDR3 covers 15 residues. The CDR3 region has the DNA TGTGCCAGCAGCCGTCTAGCGGGAGGCAGTAGTACGCAGTATTTT. This codes for CASSRLAGGSSTQYF.

The chain joins TRBV29-1 to TRBJ2-7; 8 bases match TRBD1. Germline V gives CDR1 SQVTM, CDR2 ANQGSEA. This CDR3 has 17 residues. J lost 4 bases, V lost 5 bases, and 19 bases had no gene match. CDR3 coding DNA: TGCAGCGTTTCAGCGCCATCGACAGGGGCCGGCGGGTACGAGCAGTACTTC. The encoded protein is CSVSAPSTGAGGYEQYF.